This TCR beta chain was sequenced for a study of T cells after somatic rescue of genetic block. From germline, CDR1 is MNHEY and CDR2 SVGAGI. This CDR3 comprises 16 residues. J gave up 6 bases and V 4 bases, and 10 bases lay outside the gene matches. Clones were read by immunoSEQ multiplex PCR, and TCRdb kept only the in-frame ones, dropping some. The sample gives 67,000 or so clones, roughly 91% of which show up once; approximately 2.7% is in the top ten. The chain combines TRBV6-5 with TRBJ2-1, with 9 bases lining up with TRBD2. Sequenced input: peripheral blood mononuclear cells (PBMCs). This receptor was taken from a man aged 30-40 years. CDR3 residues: CASSSLAGVFGNEQFF. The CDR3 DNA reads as TGTGCCAGCAGTTCCTTAGCGGGAGTGTTCGGCAATGAGCAGTTCTTC.